Each of the 21 T cell receptor beta chains below was sequenced from the same sample in a study of neoadjuvant nivolumab and ipilimumab in lung cancer. Clones were sequenced by immunoSEQ multiplex PCR, and TCRdb holds only the in-frame ones, with some missing. The sample lists around 1,500 clones, 85% to 90% occurring once. The specimen was adjacent normal lung tissue, collected after neoadjuvant nivolumab, alone or with ipilimumab, at or shortly before surgery. These receptor sequences come from an adult with non-small cell lung cancer.

V is TRBV27 and J is TRBJ1-6; 9 nucleotides line up with TRBD1. The V gene's germline CDR1 is MNHEY and CDR2 SMNVEV (reference sequence). This CDR3 has 15 residues. Trimming at V came to 6 bases and at J to 8 bases, leaving 8 bases not matched to a gene. CDR3 loop: CASSLVTGGHSPLHF. As DNA, the CDR3 is TGTGCCAGCAGCCTAGTGACAGGGGGACATTCACCCCTCCACTTT.

This chain links TRBV7-9 with TRBJ2-2; TRBD1 matches 8 bases. The CDR3 is made up of 16 amino acids. The ends lost 5 bases at V and 6 bases at J; junction bases unmatched: 11. The V gene's germline CDR1 is SEHNR and CDR2 FQNEAQ (reference sequence). CDR3: CASSPLGQGAAGELFF. CDR3 DNA: TGTGCCAGCAGCCCGCTGGGGCAGGGGGCCGCCGGGGAGCTGTTTTTT. The full variable domain, with the rest looked up from reference TRBV7-9 and TRBJ2-2, is DTGVSQNPRHKITKRGQNVTFRCDPISEHNRLYWYRQTLGQGPEFLTYFQNEAQLEKSRLLSDRFSAERPKGSFSTLEIQRTEQGDSAMYLCASSPLGQGAAGELFFGEGSRLTVL.

On this clone: One end of the junction fails to match germline, which may point to a read error. The V gene is TRBV29-1, the J gene TRBJ2-3; 7 bases align to TRBD1. The CDR3 spans 14 residues. Germline V gene lookup returns CDR1 SQVTM and CDR2 ANQGSEA. Here the CDR3 reads CSVEGTVSTDTQYF. CDR3 DNA sequence: TGCAGCGTCGAAGGGACAGTGAGCACAGATACGCAGTATTTT.

The CDR3 region is CASNLDSSYEQYF. The CDR3 DNA reads as TGTGCCAGCAACCTAGACAGCTCCTACGAGCAGTACTTC. This rearrangement joins TRBV5-6 to TRBJ2-7; the D gene is possibly TRBD1 (5 bases). CDR3 length equals 13 residues. Trimming pared 6 bases from V and 0 bases from J, leaving 10 bases between. Germline CDR1 and CDR2: SGHDT and YYEEEE.

J is TRBJ2-1 and V is TRBV7-8; no clear D. The CDR3 spans 14 residues. The V end was cut by 6 bases, the J end by 8 bases, with 17 bases between. Germline CDR1 reads SGHVS; CDR2 reads FQNEAQ. CDR3 in DNA: TGTGCCAGCAGTAGGGCAGTCTCACGCGATGAGCAGTTCTTC. It encodes CASSRAVSRDEQFF.

The chain is built from TRBV5-4 and TRBJ2-2; 9 positions match TRBD2. Looked up from germline, CDR1 is SGHNT and CDR2 is YYREEE (reference sequence). This CDR3 has 15 residues. The V gene end was trimmed by 3 bases and the J gene end by 0 bases; junction bases not matched to a gene: 0. The CDR3 DNA reads TGTGCCAGCAGCTGGACTAGCGCGAACACCGGGGAGCTGTTTTTT. Amino acid sequence: CASSWTSANTGELFF.

CDR3 in amino acids: CASSQDLQGNEQYF. The CDR3 DNA sequence: TGTGCCAGCAGCCAAGATTTACAGGGGAACGAGCAGTACTTC. The rearrangement uses TRBV4-2 and TRBJ2-7, with TRBD1 matching 7 bases. Germline assignment: CDR1 LGHNA and CDR2 YNFKEQ. This CDR3 contains 14 residues. The trim removed 0 bases at V and 5 bases at J, leaving 4 bases unmatched.

Written as DNA, the CDR3 is TGTGCCAGCAGCTTGTACCGGACAGGGAATTCACCCCTCCACTTT. Its protein is CASSLYRTGNSPLHF. The V and J genes are TRBV5-6 and TRBJ1-6, with 8 bases aligning to TRBD1. CDR1 SGHDT and CDR2 YYEEEE come from the germline V gene. The CDR3 length is 15 residues. V shed 1 base, J shed 7 bases, and the junction held 4 bases outside the gene matches.

V is TRBV5-1 and J is TRBJ1-1; D possibly corresponds to TRBD1 (6 bases). The CDR3 loop spans 12 amino acids. V was trimmed by 5 bases and J by 8 bases, leaving 13 bases between them. From germline, CDR1 is SGHRS and CDR2 YFSETQ. In DNA, the CDR3 is TGCGCCAGCAGTCAGTGGGGGCCAGAAGCTTTCTTT. Translation: CASSQWGPEAFF.

This clone was seen only a few times. This chain uses TRBV7-9 with TRBJ1-2, with unresolved D. This CDR3 has 14 amino acids. The germline CDR1 and CDR2 sequences are SEHNR and FQNEAQ (reference sequence). V gave up 1 base and J gave up 10 bases, with 16 bases separating them. DNA of the CDR3: TGTGCCAGCAGCTTAGAGGGAAGAGTAACTACCTACACCTTC. Protein sequence: CASSLEGRVTTYTF.

This sequence joins TRBV5-5 and TRBJ2-7, with D possibly being TRBD2 (6 bases). Germline V CDR1 and CDR2: SGHKS, YYEKEE (reference sequence). The CDR3 spans 14 residues. The V end was cut by 2 bases, the J end by 3 bases, with 12 bases between. The CDR3: CASSFGGLGYEQYF. CDR3 coding DNA: TGTGCCAGCAGCTTTGGAGGGCTCGGCTACGAGCAGTACTTC.

The genes are TRBV2 and TRBJ1-2; D gene unclear. The CDR3 extends over 13 amino acids. Trimming cost V 5 bases and J 5 bases, with 12 bases left between them. Per germline, CDR1 SNHLY and CDR2 FYNNEI. Here the CDR3 reads CASSPYQQYGYTF. CDR3 coding DNA: TGTGCCAGCAGTCCCTATCAACAGTATGGCTACACCTTC.

The gene calls are TRBV29-1 and TRBJ2-7, with unresolved D. V gave up 4 bases and J gave up 0 bases, with 10 bases separating them. The CDR3 runs 13 residues. CDR1 SQVTM and CDR2 ANQGSEA come from the germline V gene. CDR3 nucleotide sequence: TGCAGCGTTGTGGGCAGGAGCTCCTACGAGCAGTACTTC. It translates to CSVVGRSSYEQYF.

The chain employs TRBV2 and TRBJ2-1; 11 bases align to TRBD2. This CDR3 comprises 16 residues. J lost 9 bases, V lost 4 bases, and 11 bases had no gene match. Germline V gene data show CDR1 as SNHLY and CDR2 as FYNNEI. Here the CDR3 reads CASSGVTSGGRREQFF. In nucleotides, the CDR3 is TGTGCCAGCAGTGGCGTTACTAGCGGGGGACGTCGTGAGCAGTTCTTC.

This chain joins TRBV5-1 and TRBJ1-1; D possibly corresponds to TRBD1 (5 bases). CDR1 is SGHRS, CDR2 YFSETQ, per germline. V lost 4 bases, J lost 4 bases, and 14 bases lay in between. The CDR3 loop spans 14 amino acids. This CDR3 reads CASSRVRGGTEAFF. The CDR3 DNA reads TGCGCCAGCAGCCGCGTGCGGGGGGGCACTGAAGCTTTCTTT.

This chain connects TRBV7-6 to TRBJ2-1, with D possibly matching TRBD2 (5 bases). Trimming removed 3 bases at V and 0 bases at J, with 18 bases between. The CDR3 totals 18 residues. Germline V lookup: CDR1 SGHVS, CDR2 FNYEAQ. The CDR3 reads CASSLDKSGTYSYNEQFF. CDR3 nucleotide sequence: TGTGCCAGCAGCTTGGATAAATCGGGAACCTACTCCTACAATGAGCAGTTCTTC. The whole variable domain, remainder taken from reference TRBV7-6 and TRBJ2-1, is GAGVSQSPRYKVTKRGQDVALRCDPISGHVSLYWYRQALGQGPEFLTYFNYEAQQDKSGLPNDRFSAERPEGSISTLTIQRTEQRDSAMYRCASSLDKSGTYSYNEQFFGPGTRLTVL.

This chain uses TRBV5-1 with TRBJ2-7; the match to TRBD1 covers 10 bases. The germline V gene encodes CDR1 SGHRS and CDR2 YFSETQ. This CDR3 has 13 amino acids. V lost 5 bases, J lost 3 bases, and 2 bases stayed unmatched. The CDR3 nucleotides are TGCGCCAGCAGGAGGACAGGGGGCTACGAGCAGTACTTC. Its protein is CASRRTGGYEQYF.

The chain uses TRBV10-3 and TRBJ1-1; possibly TRBD1 for D (5 bases). This CDR3 comprises 11 residues. Between the trimmed V and J ends, which lost 8 bases and 6 bases, there was a span of 10 bases. Germline CDR1 ENHRY, CDR2 SYGVKD. The chain's CDR3 is CAISGHAEAFF. CDR3 DNA: TGTGCCATCTCAGGACATGCTGAAGCTTTCTTT.

This chain uses TRBV28 with TRBJ1-1; 8 bases align to TRBD1. Per the germline V gene, CDR1 is MDHEN and CDR2 is SYDVKM. The trim removed 5 bases at V and 6 bases at J, leaving 14 bases unmatched. There are 16 residues in the CDR3. CDR3 protein: CASSPIQGAGLAEAFF. CDR3 DNA sequence: TGTGCCAGCAGTCCCATCCAGGGGGCGGGCTTGGCTGAAGCTTTCTTT.

This clone was counted a single time. The rearrangement links TRBV7-2 to TRBJ1-3; D remains unclear. In germline, CDR1 is SGHTA, CDR2 FQGNSA. V shed 5 bases and J shed 0 bases, with 8 bases lying between them. The CDR3 has 14 residues. CDR3 sequence reads: CASSPVLSGNTIYF. CDR3 sequence (DNA): TGTGCCAGCAGCCCGGTTCTCTCTGGAAACACCATATATTTT.

The CDR3 DNA reads TGCGCCAGCAGCTTTGGGGGCAGGGAGGTTGATACGCAGTATTTT. Its protein product is CASSFGGREVDTQYF. The chain carries TRBV5-1 and TRBJ2-3, with D perhaps matching TRBD1 or TRBD2 (6 bases each). Germline V gives CDR1 SGHRS, CDR2 YFSETQ. Trimming removed 2 bases from V and 6 bases from J, with 16 bases in between. CDR3 size: 15 residues.